This passage covers 16 T cell receptor beta chains from one sample sequenced in a study of blood T cell repertoires in COVID-19. Data came from immunoSEQ multiplex PCR; TCRdb stores just in-frame clones and leaves some out. Of fewer than 250,000 clones listed, around 91% are singletons. Sequenced sample: peripheral blood. Receptors were obtained from a woman aged 40 to 50 with acute or convalescent COVID-19.

The chain couples TRBV5-8 to TRBJ2-7; tentatively, D is TRBD2 (6 bases). The germline V and J ends were trimmed by 0 bases and 2 bases, with 12 bases remaining between them. The CDR3 is made up of 15 amino acids. Germline CDR1 SGHTS, CDR2 YDEGEE. This CDR3 is CASSLDSGTAYEQYV. The CDR3 DNA follows: TGTGCCAGCAGCTTGGATAGCGGAACGGCCTACGAGCAGTACGTC.

The rearrangement uses TRBV18 and TRBJ1-2, with 9 bases identical to TRBD1. The CDR3 contains 17 residues. V was pared by 3 bases and J by 5 bases, with 13 bases of the junction left unmatched. Looked up from germline, CDR1 is KGHSH and CDR2 is LQKENI. The CDR3 sequence: CASSPQEGQGGKYGYTF. Written as DNA, the CDR3 is TGTGCCAGCTCACCGCAGGAGGGACAGGGTGGAAAATATGGCTACACCTTC.

The chain employs TRBV27 and TRBJ1-3; possible D gene TRBD1, 5 bases. CDR3 length equals 16 residues. Trimming removed 5 bases from V and 8 bases from J, with 22 bases in between. Germline V lookup: CDR1 MNHEY, CDR2 SMNVEV (reference sequence). CDR3: CASSPRPPQGVHTIYF. For the CDR3, the DNA is TGTGCCAGCAGTCCCCGGCCCCCTCAAGGGGTCCACACCATATATTTT.

This clone was seen just once. The rearrangement joins TRBV4-1 to TRBJ1-3; 8 nucleotides align to TRBD1. V trimming: 3 bases; J trimming: 2 bases; junction bases outside the gene matches: 3. The CDR3 is made up of 15 amino acids. Germline V lookup: CDR1 MGHRA, CDR2 YSYEKL. CDR3 region: CASSHRTGPGNTIYF. In DNA form, the CDR3 reads TGCGCCAGCAGCCATCGGACAGGGCCTGGAAACACCATATATTTT.

This clone was counted once. The chain links TRBV11-2 to TRBJ1-3; D uncertain. This CDR3 has 16 amino acids. Trimming took off 1 base at V and 2 bases at J, with 12 bases between the two ends. Germline V lookup: CDR1 SGHAT, CDR2 FQNNGV. In nucleotides, the CDR3 is TGTGCCAGCAGCTTAGCCGGGGAGTTGACTGGAAACACCATATATTTT. Protein product: CASSLAGELTGNTIYF.

This chain links TRBV19 with TRBJ1-5; the D gene is possibly TRBD1 (5 bases). V was trimmed by 3 bases and J by 2 bases, leaving 11 bases between them. CDR1 LNHDA and CDR2 SQIVND come from the germline V gene (reference sequence). The CDR3 extends over 15 amino acids. The CDR3 loop reads CASSMGGYGNQPQHF. The CDR3 DNA reads TGTGCCAGTAGTATGGGGGGTTATGGCAATCAGCCCCAGCATTTT.

The chain couples TRBV15 to TRBJ1-5; D not resolved. Trimming removed 4 bases at V and 4 bases at J, with 8 bases between. The CDR3 covers 13 residues. Germline V gives CDR1 LNHNV, CDR2 YYDKDF (reference sequence). The CDR3 sequence is CATSTNENQPQHF. As DNA, the CDR3 is TGTGCCACCAGCACCAATGAGAATCAGCCCCAGCATTTT.

V gene TRBV20-1 combines with J gene TRBJ1-2, with D uncertain. Germline V CDR1 and CDR2: DFQATT, SNEGSKA (reference sequence). Trimming took 0 bases from V and 4 from J, leaving 3 bases between them. This CDR3 is built from 11 residues. The CDR3: CSARDFYGYTF. The CDR3 DNA sequence: TGCAGTGCTAGAGACTTCTATGGCTACACCTTC.

This chain uses TRBV7-2 with TRBJ1-1; TRBD1 matches at 7 bases. From germline, CDR1 is SGHTA and CDR2 FQGNSA. Trimming removed 10 bases from V and 4 bases from J; junction bases left unmatched: 9. This CDR3 has 13 residues. CDR3 sequence reads: CATHRGGGTEAFF. The CDR3 bases are TGTGCCACACACAGGGGTGGGGGCACTGAAGCTTTCTTT.

The chain joins TRBV19 to TRBJ2-3; tentatively, D is TRBD1 (6 bases). The CDR3 consists of 16 residues. Germline V lookup: CDR1 LNHDA, CDR2 SQIVND (reference sequence). The V gene lost 5 bases and the J gene lost 4 bases, with 19 bases spanning the gap. CDR3 protein: CASSVEGVPFADTQYF. As DNA, the CDR3 is TGTGCCAGTAGTGTCGAGGGGGTCCCTTTCGCAGATACGCAGTATTTT.

This rearrangement joins TRBV27 to TRBJ1-4; D perhaps matches TRBD1 (5 bases). The CDR3 length is 15 residues. V lost 5 bases to trimming and J lost 8 bases, with 18 bases between them. Germline V CDR1 and CDR2: MNHEY, SMNVEV (reference sequence). The CDR3 region is CASSLNQGLVEKLFF. The CDR3 DNA reads as TGTGCCAGCAGTCTCAATCAGGGTTTGGTGGAAAAACTGTTTTTT.

The chain recombines TRBV5-1 with TRBJ1-6; 11 bases are shared with TRBD1. Looked up from germline, CDR1 is SGHRS and CDR2 is YFSETQ. The J segment lost 5 bases and the V segment lost 4 bases, leaving 5 bases of the junction unmatched. The length of the CDR3 is 16 residues. Here the CDR3 DNA reads TGCGCCAGCAGCGCAGGACAGGGGGCGAATAATTCACCCCTCCACTTT. Protein: CASSAGQGANNSPLHF.

The genes are TRBV11-2 and TRBJ1-2; maybe TRBD1 (5 bases). Trimming removed 5 bases at V and 1 base at J, with 14 bases between. The CDR3 consists of 15 residues. Per the germline V gene, CDR1 is SGHAT and CDR2 is FQNNGV. The CDR3 DNA reads TGTGCCAGCAGCGCGAGAGATAGGGGTAACTATGGCTACACCTTC. It translates to CASSARDRGNYGYTF.

CDR3 bases: TGTGCCAGCGGCCCGACAGGGGAGGGGGAAAAACTGTTTTTT. Amino acid sequence: CASGPTGEGEKLFF. The gene calls are TRBV2 and TRBJ1-4; 8 nucleotides align to TRBD1. V was pared by 8 bases and J by 8 bases, with 10 bases of the junction left unmatched. Germline lookup yields CDR1 SNHLY and CDR2 FYNNEI. CDR3 length equals 14 residues.

The chain combines TRBV10-3 with TRBJ1-2; the D gene is possibly TRBD1 (6 bases). CDR1 and CDR2 (germline): ENHRY, SYGVKD. The CDR3 has 17 amino acids. The V and J ends lost 8 bases and 0 bases respectively, with 22 bases between them. As DNA, the CDR3 is TGTGCCATCTCAACCAAGACTTCAGGGGCAGCTAACTATGGCTACACCTTC. Translation gives CAISTKTSGAANYGYTF.

This chain connects TRBV2 to TRBJ1-3, with TRBD1 matching over 8 bases. The CDR3 consists of 15 residues. V shed 8 bases and J 6 bases; nucleotides not matched to a gene: 12. Germline CDR1 and CDR2: SNHLY and FYNNEI. CDR3: CASRTGKFTINTIYF. The DNA for the CDR3 is TGTGCCAGCCGGACAGGGAAATTTACGATAAACACCATATATTTT.